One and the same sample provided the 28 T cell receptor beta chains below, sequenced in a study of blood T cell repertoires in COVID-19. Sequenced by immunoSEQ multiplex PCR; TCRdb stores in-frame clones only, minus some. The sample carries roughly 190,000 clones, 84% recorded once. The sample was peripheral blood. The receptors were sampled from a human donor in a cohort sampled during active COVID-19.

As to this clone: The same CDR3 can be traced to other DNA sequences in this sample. The CDR3 coding sequence is TGTGCCAGCTCGTCCGGGACAGTTAACTATGGCTACACCTTC. Protein product: CASSSGTVNYGYTF. The V call is TRBV28, the J call TRBJ1-2; 7 bases align to TRBD1. J was trimmed by 1 base and V by 8 bases; bases with no gene match: 7. CDR1 and CDR2 (germline): MDHEN, SYDVKM. The CDR3 loop spans 14 amino acids.

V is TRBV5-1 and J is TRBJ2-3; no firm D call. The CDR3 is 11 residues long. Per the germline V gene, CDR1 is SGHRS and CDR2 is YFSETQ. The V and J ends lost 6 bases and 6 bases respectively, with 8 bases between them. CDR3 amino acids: CASMASDTQYF. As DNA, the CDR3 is TGCGCCAGCATGGCATCGGATACGCAGTATTTT.

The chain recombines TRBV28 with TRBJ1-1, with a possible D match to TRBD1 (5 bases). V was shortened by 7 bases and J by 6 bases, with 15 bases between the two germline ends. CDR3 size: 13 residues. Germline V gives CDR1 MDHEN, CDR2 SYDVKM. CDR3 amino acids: CASKIQGGSEAFF. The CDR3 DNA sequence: TGTGCCAGCAAAATTCAGGGTGGCTCTGAAGCTTTCTTT.

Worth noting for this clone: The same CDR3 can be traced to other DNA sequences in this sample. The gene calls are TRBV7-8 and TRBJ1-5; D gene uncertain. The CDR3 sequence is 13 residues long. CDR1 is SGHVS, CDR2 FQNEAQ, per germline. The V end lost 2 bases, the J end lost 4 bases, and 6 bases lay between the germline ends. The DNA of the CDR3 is TGTGCCAGCAGCTTACGACTTAATCAGCCCCAGCATTTT. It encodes CASSLRLNQPQHF.

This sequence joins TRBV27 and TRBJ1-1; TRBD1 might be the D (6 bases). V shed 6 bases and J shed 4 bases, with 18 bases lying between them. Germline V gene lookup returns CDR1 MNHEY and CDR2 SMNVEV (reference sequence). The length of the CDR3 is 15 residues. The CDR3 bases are TGTGCCAGCAGGGAACGCCTAACAGGGACCACTGAAGCTTTCTTT. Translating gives CASRERLTGTTEAFF.

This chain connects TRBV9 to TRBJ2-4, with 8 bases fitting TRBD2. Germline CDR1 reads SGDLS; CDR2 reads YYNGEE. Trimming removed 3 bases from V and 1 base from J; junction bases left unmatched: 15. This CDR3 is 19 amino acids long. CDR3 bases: TGTGCCAGCAGCGCTGCGACCCACGAGCCGGGGGGGGCCAAAAACATTCAGTACTTC. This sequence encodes CASSAATHEPGGAKNIQYF.

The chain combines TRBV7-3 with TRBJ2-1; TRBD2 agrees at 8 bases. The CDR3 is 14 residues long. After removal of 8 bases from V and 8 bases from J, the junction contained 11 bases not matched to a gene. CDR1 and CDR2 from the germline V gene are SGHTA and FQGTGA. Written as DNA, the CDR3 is TGTGCCAGCTCCCGGGGGGGCGTGTCCGATGAGCAGTTCTTC. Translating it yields CASSRGGVSDEQFF.

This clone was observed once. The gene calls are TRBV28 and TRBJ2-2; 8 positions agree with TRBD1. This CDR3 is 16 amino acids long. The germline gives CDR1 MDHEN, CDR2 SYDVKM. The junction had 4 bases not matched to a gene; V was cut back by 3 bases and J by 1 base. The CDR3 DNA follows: TGTGCCAGCAGTTTTTATGACAGGGGGAACACCGGGGAGCTGTTTTTT. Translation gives CASSFYDRGNTGELFF.

CDR3 nucleotide sequence: TGTGCCGGAGGGAGGACCTACACAGATACGCAGTATTTT. It translates to CAGGRTYTDTQYF. The V gene is TRBV6-5, the J gene TRBJ2-3; D may be TRBD2 (6 bases). Germline-derived CDR1 and CDR2 are MNHEY and SVGAGI. The ends were cut back, 11 bases at V and 2 bases at J, with 14 bases in the middle. The CDR3 consists of 13 residues.

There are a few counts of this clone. The CDR3 region is CASSRRQGQETQYF. The CDR3 bases are TGTGCCAGCAGCCGGAGACAGGGCCAAGAGACCCAGTACTTC. The chain links TRBV28 to TRBJ2-5, with TRBD1 identical over 7 bases. The CDR3 contains 14 residues. J lost 1 base, V lost 6 bases, and 5 bases had no gene match. Germline CDR1 is MDHEN and CDR2 is SYDVKM.

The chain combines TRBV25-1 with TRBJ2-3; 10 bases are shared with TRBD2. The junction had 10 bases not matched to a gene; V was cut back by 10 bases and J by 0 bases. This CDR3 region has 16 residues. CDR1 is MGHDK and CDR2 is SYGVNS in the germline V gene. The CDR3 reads CATLAGEFSSTDTQYF. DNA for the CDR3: TGTGCCACCCTAGCGGGAGAATTTAGTAGCACAGATACGCAGTATTTT.

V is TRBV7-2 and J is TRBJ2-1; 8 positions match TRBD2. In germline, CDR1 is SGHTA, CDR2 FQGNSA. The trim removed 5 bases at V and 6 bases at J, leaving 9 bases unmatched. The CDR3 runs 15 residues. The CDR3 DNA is TGTGCCAGCAGCCAAGAACTAGCGGAGGTCAATGAGCAGTTCTTC. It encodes CASSQELAEVNEQFF.

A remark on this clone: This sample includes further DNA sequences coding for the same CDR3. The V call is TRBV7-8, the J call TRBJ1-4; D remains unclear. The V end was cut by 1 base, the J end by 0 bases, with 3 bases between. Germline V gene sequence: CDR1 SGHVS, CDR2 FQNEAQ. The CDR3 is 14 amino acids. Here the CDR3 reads CASSLGATNEKLFF. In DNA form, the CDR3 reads TGTGCCAGCAGCTTAGGAGCAACTAATGAAAAACTGTTTTTT.

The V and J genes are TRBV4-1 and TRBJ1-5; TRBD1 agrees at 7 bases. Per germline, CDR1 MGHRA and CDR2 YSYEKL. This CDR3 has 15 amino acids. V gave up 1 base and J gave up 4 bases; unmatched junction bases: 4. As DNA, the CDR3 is TGCGCCAGCAGCCAAGGGGACAGTGGTAATCAGCCCCAGCATTTT. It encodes CASSQGDSGNQPQHF.

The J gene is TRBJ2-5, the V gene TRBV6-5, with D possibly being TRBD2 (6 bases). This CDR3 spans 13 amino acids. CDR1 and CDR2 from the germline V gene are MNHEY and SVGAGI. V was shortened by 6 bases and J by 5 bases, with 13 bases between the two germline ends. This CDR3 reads CASSLRREETQYF. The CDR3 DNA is TGTGCCAGCAGCCTCCGGAGGGAGGAGACCCAGTACTTC.

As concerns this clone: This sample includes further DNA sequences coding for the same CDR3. CDR3: CASSSNSNTEAFF. CDR3 coding DNA: TGTGCCAGCAGCTCAAACTCGAACACTGAAGCTTTCTTT. The J gene is TRBJ1-1, the V gene TRBV7-6; unclear D gene. Germline assignment: CDR1 SGHVS and CDR2 FNYEAQ. The V end was cut by 4 bases, the J end by 1 base, with 7 bases between. The CDR3 loop spans 13 amino acids.

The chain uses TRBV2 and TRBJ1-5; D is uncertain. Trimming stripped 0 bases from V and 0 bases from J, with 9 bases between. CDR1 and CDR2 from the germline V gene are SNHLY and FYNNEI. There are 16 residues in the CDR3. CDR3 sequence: CASSEALPGSNQPQHF. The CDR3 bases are TGTGCCAGCAGTGAAGCGCTTCCGGGTAGCAATCAGCCCCAGCATTTT.

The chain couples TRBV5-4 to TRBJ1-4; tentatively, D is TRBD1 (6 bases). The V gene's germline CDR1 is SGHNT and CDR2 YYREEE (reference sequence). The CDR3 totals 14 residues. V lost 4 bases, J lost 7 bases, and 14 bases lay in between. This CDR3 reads CASSPGAGVEKLFF. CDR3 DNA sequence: TGTGCCAGCAGCCCTGGGGCAGGGGTTGAAAAACTGTTTTTT.

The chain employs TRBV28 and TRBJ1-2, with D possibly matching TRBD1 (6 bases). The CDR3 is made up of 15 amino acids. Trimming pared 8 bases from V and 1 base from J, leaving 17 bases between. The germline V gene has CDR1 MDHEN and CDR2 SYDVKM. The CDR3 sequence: CASHQIAQGNYGYTF. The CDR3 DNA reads TGTGCCAGCCACCAAATCGCACAGGGTAACTATGGCTACACCTTC.

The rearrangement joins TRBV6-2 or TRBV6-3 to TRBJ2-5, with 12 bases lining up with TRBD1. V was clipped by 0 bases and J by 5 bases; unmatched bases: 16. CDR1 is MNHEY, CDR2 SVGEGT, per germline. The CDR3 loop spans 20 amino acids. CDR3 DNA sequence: TGTGCCAGCAGTTACTCGATATCTTCGGCCGGGACAGGGGGCAGCGAGACCCAGTACTTC. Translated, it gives CASSYSISSAGTGGSETQYF.

CDR3 sequence: CASSPPGTRGQETQYF. CDR3 nucleotide sequence: TGTGCCAGCAGCCCGCCCGGGACTCGCGGTCAAGAGACCCAGTACTTC. The genes are TRBV11-3 and TRBJ2-5; tentative D call: TRBD2 (6 bases). CDR1 SGHNT and CDR2 YENEEA come from the germline V gene. Trimming cost V 5 bases and J 2 bases, with 18 bases left between them. CDR3 length equals 16 residues. The whole variable domain, filled in from reference TRBV11-3 and TRBJ2-5, reads EAGVVQSPRYKIIEKKQPVAFWCNPISGHNTLYWYLQNLGQGPELLIRYENEEAVDDSQLPKDRFSAERLKGVDSTLKIQPAELGDSAVYLCASSPPGTRGQETQYFGPGTRLLVL.

CDR3 region: CASSRGQGATYEQYF. As DNA, the CDR3 is TGCGCCAGCAGCCGGGGACAGGGGGCGACTTACGAGCAGTACTTC. The rearrangement joins TRBV5-1 to TRBJ2-7; TRBD1 matches 12 bases. Germline values: CDR1 SGHRS, CDR2 YFSETQ. The CDR3 loop spans 15 amino acids. With V trimmed by 4 bases and J by 4 bases, 6 bases remained unmatched.

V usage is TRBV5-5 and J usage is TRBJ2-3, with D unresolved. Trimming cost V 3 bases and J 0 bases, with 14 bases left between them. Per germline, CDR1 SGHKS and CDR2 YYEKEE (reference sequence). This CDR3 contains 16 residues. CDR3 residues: CASSSGLLVSTDTQYF. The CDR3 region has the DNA TGTGCCAGCAGCTCCGGGTTATTGGTCAGCACAGATACGCAGTATTTT.

The CDR3 DNA reads TGTGCCAGCAGCCAAGATCCCAGTGCGGGAGTGACATCCTACGAGCAGTACTTC. This sequence encodes CASSQDPSAGVTSYEQYF. J is TRBJ2-7 and V is TRBV4-2; 7 nucleotides match TRBD2. CDR1 and CDR2 from the germline V gene are LGHNA and YNFKEQ. V shed 0 bases, J shed 1 base, and the junction held 12 bases outside the gene matches. This CDR3 region has 18 residues.

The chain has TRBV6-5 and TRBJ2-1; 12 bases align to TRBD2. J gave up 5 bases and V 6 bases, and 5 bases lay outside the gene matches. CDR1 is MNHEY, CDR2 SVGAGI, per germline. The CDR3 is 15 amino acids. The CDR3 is CASSRTSGVNNEQFF. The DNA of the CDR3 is TGTGCCAGCAGCCGGACTAGCGGGGTTAACAATGAGCAGTTCTTC.

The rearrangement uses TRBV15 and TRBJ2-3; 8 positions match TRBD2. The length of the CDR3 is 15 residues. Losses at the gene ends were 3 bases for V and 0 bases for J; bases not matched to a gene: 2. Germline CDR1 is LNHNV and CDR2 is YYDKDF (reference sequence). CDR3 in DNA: TGTGCCACCAGCAGCGGGGGGGGGAGCACAGATACGCAGTATTTT. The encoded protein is CATSSGGGSTDTQYF.

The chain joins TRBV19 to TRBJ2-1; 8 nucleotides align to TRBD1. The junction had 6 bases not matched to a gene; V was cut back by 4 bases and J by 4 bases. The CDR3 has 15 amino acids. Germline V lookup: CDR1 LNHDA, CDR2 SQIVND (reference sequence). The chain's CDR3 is CASSTEDREYNEQFF. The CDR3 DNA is TGTGCCAGTAGTACCGAGGACAGGGAGTACAATGAGCAGTTCTTC.

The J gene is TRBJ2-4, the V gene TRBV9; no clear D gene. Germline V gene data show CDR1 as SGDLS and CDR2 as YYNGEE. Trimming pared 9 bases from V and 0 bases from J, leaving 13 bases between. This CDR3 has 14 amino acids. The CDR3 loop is CATPSLLAKNIQYF. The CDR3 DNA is TGTGCCACCCCGAGCCTTTTAGCCAAAAACATTCAGTACTTC.